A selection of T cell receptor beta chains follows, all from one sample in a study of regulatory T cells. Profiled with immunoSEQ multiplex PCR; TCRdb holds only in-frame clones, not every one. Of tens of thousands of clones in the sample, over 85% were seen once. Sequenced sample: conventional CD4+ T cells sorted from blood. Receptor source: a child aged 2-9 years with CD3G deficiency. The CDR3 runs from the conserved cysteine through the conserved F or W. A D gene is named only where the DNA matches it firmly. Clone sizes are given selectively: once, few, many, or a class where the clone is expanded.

cdr3_nt: TGTGCCAGCAGTGGCATACCTCCCAGGGAGCAGTTCTTC
cdr3_aa: CASSGIPPREQFF
j_call: TRBJ2-1
d_call: -
v_call: TRBV28
clone_size: -

cdr3_nt: TGTGCCAGCAGTTTAGGTGGTCTTCTTAACACTGAAGCTTTCTTT
cdr3_aa: CASSLGGLLNTEAFF
j_call: TRBJ1-1
d_call: -
v_call: TRBV28
clone_size: once

cdr3_nt: TGTGCCAGCAGCTCTGGGACTAGCGGAAGGGGGGAGCTGTTTTTT
cdr3_aa: CASSSGTSGRGELFF
j_call: TRBJ2-2
d_call: TRBD2
v_call: TRBV28
clone_size: -

cdr3_nt: TGCGCCAGCAGCCACCCCGATCGGAATACGCAGTATTTT
cdr3_aa: CASSHPDRNTQYF
j_call: TRBJ2-3
d_call: -
v_call: TRBV5-1
clone_size: -

cdr3_nt: TGTGCCAGCTCAAGGGGTGCGGGGGGGGGACAGCCCCAGCATTTT
cdr3_aa: CASSRGAGGGQPQHF
j_call: TRBJ1-5
d_call: -
v_call: TRBV18
clone_size: -

cdr3_nt: TGTGCCAGCTCACCAGCCCGGGACAGTGGCTACACCTTC
cdr3_aa: CASSPARDSGYTF
j_call: TRBJ1-2
d_call: TRBD1
v_call: TRBV18
clone_size: -

cdr3_nt: TGTGCCAGCAGTGGACTAGCGGGAGGCAATGAGCAGTTCTTC
cdr3_aa: CASSGLAGGNEQFF
j_call: TRBJ2-1
d_call: TRBD2
v_call: TRBV6-1
clone_size: -

cdr3_nt: TGTGCCAGCAGTTCACCGACAGGAATGAACGGCTACACCTTC
cdr3_aa: CASSSPTGMNGYTF
j_call: TRBJ1-2
d_call: -
v_call: TRBV28
clone_size: -

cdr3_nt: TGTGCCAGCAGTTTACGTCAGGCCGGGTCCTACGAGCAGTACTTC
cdr3_aa: CASSLRQAGSYEQYF
j_call: TRBJ2-7
d_call: -
v_call: TRBV28
clone_size: -

cdr3_nt: TGTGCCAGCAGTTTAAGAGGCCCCCATGGCTACACCTTC
cdr3_aa: CASSLRGPHGYTF
j_call: TRBJ1-2
d_call: -
v_call: TRBV28
clone_size: -

cdr3_nt: TGCGCCAGCAGCGGCGGGGAGTGGTACTTC
cdr3_aa: CASSGGEWYF
j_call: TRBJ2-5
d_call: -
v_call: TRBV5-1
clone_size: -

cdr3_nt: TGTGCCATCAGTGAGTCGGAGAACTACGAGCAGTACTTC
cdr3_aa: CAISESENYEQYF
j_call: TRBJ2-7
d_call: -
v_call: TRBV10-3
clone_size: -

cdr3_nt: TGTGCCAGCAGCTTTGGGAAGTCTAGGGCAGGAGGCTACACCTTC
cdr3_aa: CASSFGKSRAGGYTF
j_call: TRBJ1-2
d_call: -
v_call: TRBV11-2
clone_size: -

cdr3_nt: TGTGCCATCAGTGAGTCGGCTGGAGGGATTCAGTACTTC
cdr3_aa: CAISESAGGIQYF
j_call: TRBJ2-4
d_call: -
v_call: TRBV10-3
clone_size: -

cdr3_nt: TGTGCCAGCAGCACCCTCTCGAGGAGGACAGGAGAGACCCAGTACTTC
cdr3_aa: CASSTLSRRTGETQYF
j_call: TRBJ2-5
d_call: TRBD1
v_call: TRBV6-6
clone_size: -

cdr3_nt: TGTGCCAGCAGCACGGGAATGGGCGATGGCTACACCTTC
cdr3_aa: CASSTGMGDGYTF
j_call: TRBJ1-2
d_call: -
v_call: TRBV28
clone_size: once

cdr3_nt: TGTGCCAGCAGCCCCGTGGGGGGTGAAGCTTTCTTT
cdr3_aa: CASSPVGGEAFF
j_call: TRBJ1-1
d_call: -
v_call: TRBV7-9
clone_size: -

cdr3_nt: TGTGCCAGCAGTTGGGGGGGGGCCCCTAGGGAGCAGTACTTC
cdr3_aa: CASSWGGAPREQYF
j_call: TRBJ2-7
d_call: -
v_call: TRBV28
clone_size: -

cdr3_nt: TGTGCCAGCAGCTTCCGGGCAGGGACCCAGTACTTC
cdr3_aa: CASSFRAGTQYF
j_call: TRBJ2-5
d_call: -
v_call: TRBV7-9
clone_size: -

cdr3_nt: TGTGCCAGCAGTCCGAAACCGGACAGACACAATGAGCAGTTCTTC
cdr3_aa: CASSPKPDRHNEQFF
j_call: TRBJ2-1
d_call: -
v_call: TRBV27
clone_size: -